The 9 T cell receptor beta chains in this list originate from one sample, sequenced in a study of shared clonotypes between healthy human individuals. CD45RO-negative cells were positively selected for CCR7, leaving out terminally differentiated effector memory CD45RA+ cells. Sequenced by immunoSEQ multiplex PCR; TCRdb stores in-frame clones only, minus some. The repertoire holds about 2.1 million clones, with around 93% as singletons. Material: naive CD8+ T cells from PBMCs. These receptors came from a young man in good health. Some clones in this sample may be carry-over from other donors' samples.

V gene TRBV19 combines with J gene TRBJ1-1, with a tentative D call TRBD1 (6 bases). V lost 7 bases to trimming and J lost 5 bases, with 17 bases between them. CDR1 LNHDA and CDR2 SQIVND come from the germline V gene (reference sequence). The CDR3 contains 14 residues. The CDR3 sequence: CASTLEFTGTEAFF. CDR3 coding DNA: TGTGCCAGTACACTTGAATTCACAGGGACTGAAGCTTTCTTT.

V is TRBV29-1 and J is TRBJ2-1; 11 positions match TRBD2. The germline gives CDR1 SQVTM, CDR2 ANQGSEA. Unmatched junction bases numbered 3, after V lost 3 bases and J lost 5 bases. The CDR3 is made up of 14 amino acids. The CDR3 coding sequence is TGCAGCGTTGATTCTAGCGGGAGGAACAATGAGCAGTTCTTC. Encoded protein: CSVDSSGRNNEQFF.

The rearrangement links TRBV7-3 to TRBJ2-2, with a tentative D call TRBD1 (6 bases). CDR3 size: 15 residues. The V end lost 5 bases, the J end lost 4 bases, and 14 bases lay between the germline ends. CDR1 SGHTA and CDR2 FQGTGA come from the germline V gene. The CDR3 loop reads CASSPTDSLTGELFF. The CDR3 nucleotides read TGTGCCAGCAGCCCGACGGACAGCCTCACCGGGGAGCTGTTTTTT. Variable domain in full (rest from reference TRBV7-3 and TRBJ2-2): GAGVSQTPSNKVTEKGKYVELRCDPISGHTALYWYRQSLGQGPEFLIYFQGTGAADDSGLPNDRFFAVRPEGSVSTLKIQRTERGDSAVYLCASSPTDSLTGELFFGEGSRLTVL.

The chain combines TRBV5-4 with TRBJ1-1; maybe TRBD1 (6 bases). CDR3 size: 17 residues. Germline assignment: CDR1 SGHNT and CDR2 YYREEE (reference sequence). Trimming took off 0 bases at V and 1 base at J, with 16 bases between the two ends. The CDR3 loop reads CASSLESLRGPNTEAFF. The DNA for the CDR3 is TGTGCCAGCAGCTTGGAGTCACTCCGGGGGCCGAACACTGAAGCTTTCTTT.

With regard to this clone: One end of the junction is discordant with germline, which a read error may explain. J is TRBJ2-6 and V is TRBV9; 7 nucleotides agree with TRBD1. The CDR3 length is 21 residues. CDR1 is SGDLS, CDR2 YYNGEE, per germline. Here the CDR3 DNA reads TGTGTCAGCAGCGACCCCCTAAGGACAGGTACCCCAGAGCCTGGGGCCAACGTCCTGACTTTC. Encoded protein: CVSSDPLRTGTPEPGANVLTF.

The chain uses TRBV6-1 and TRBJ2-2, with 12 bases lining up with TRBD2. The V and J ends lost 2 bases and 7 bases, in that order; junction bases with no gene match: 11. The CDR3 contains 18 residues. Germline V gene data show CDR1 as MNHNS and CDR2 as SASEGT. For the CDR3, the DNA is TGTGCCAGCAGTGAAACCCGACTAGCGGGAGTTTATGTCGGGGAGCTGTTTTTT. This gives the protein CASSETRLAGVYVGELFF.

The chain recombines TRBV7-2 with TRBJ2-7, with D perhaps TRBD1 (6 bases). The length of the CDR3 is 14 residues. CDR1 and CDR2 (germline): SGHTA, FQGNSA. The V end lost 3 bases, the J end lost 4 bases, and 13 bases lay between the germline ends. The CDR3 protein is CASSFQVTGYEQYF. CDR3 bases: TGTGCCAGCAGCTTCCAAGTTACAGGGTACGAGCAGTACTTC. The complete variable domain, with remaining parts taken from reference TRBV7-2 and TRBJ2-7, reads GAGVSQSPSNKVTEKGKDVELRCDPISGHTALYWYRQSLGQGLEFLIYFQGNSAPDKSGLPSDRFSAERTGGSVSTLTIQRTQQEDSAVYLCASSFQVTGYEQYFGPGTRLTVT.

The V and J genes are TRBV6-1 and TRBJ2-3; D is uncertain. CDR1 MNHNS and CDR2 SASEGT come from the germline V gene. The CDR3 loop spans 15 amino acids. V gave up 5 bases and J gave up 1 base, with 13 bases separating them. The CDR3 region is CASSLDEMGTDTQYF. The DNA for the CDR3 is TGTGCCAGCAGTTTGGATGAGATGGGCACAGATACGCAGTATTTT.

The rearrangement links TRBV27 to TRBJ2-1, with a tentative D call TRBD1 (6 bases). This CDR3 is built from 15 residues. The V end lost 6 bases, the J end lost 6 bases, and 18 bases lay between the germline ends. The germline gives CDR1 MNHEY, CDR2 SMNVEV (reference sequence). The CDR3 DNA reads TGTGCCAGCAGCCCGAATCTCAGAGGGGGCAATGAGCAGTTCTTC. Amino acid sequence: CASSPNLRGGNEQFF.